A single sample gave rise to the 31 T cell receptor beta chains below, sequenced in a study of memory CD4+ T cells and cytomegalovirus serostatus (dated by TCRdb to the late 2010s). Single viable CD3+CD4+CD8-CD45RO+ cells were sorted as memory CD4+ T cells on a FACSAria II. Preparation of the library involved the immunoSEQ multiplex PCR assay. Not all clones reach the TCRdb copy of this immuneACCESS table, which keeps in-frame sequences only. Checked studies attribute under half of the gap to unresolved V genes and leave the rest unexplained. This sample is represented by about 82,000 clones; around 80% of them were singletons. The ten largest clones capture roughly 0.8% of the sample. Material: memory CD4+ T cells from blood. The receptors here all came from an adult in good health and CMV-seronegative.

This sequence joins TRBV2 and TRBJ2-6; 7 nucleotides agree with TRBD1. J lost 2 bases, V lost 6 bases, and 7 bases had no gene match. Looked up from germline, CDR1 is SNHLY and CDR2 is FYNNEI. The CDR3 contains 16 residues. The CDR3 nucleotides read TGTGCCAGCAGGGGGGAAGGGGGCACTGGGGCCAACGTCCTGACTTTC. It yields the protein CASRGEGGTGANVLTF.

The V gene is TRBV30, the J gene TRBJ1-2; D is unresolved. The CDR3 spans 14 residues. Germline V lookup: CDR1 GTSNPN, CDR2 SVGIG (reference sequence). The V end lost 3 bases, the J end lost 8 bases, and 19 bases lay between the germline ends. The CDR3, as DNA: TGTGCCTGGAGATTCCGGGATCTCGGCGGCGGCTACACCTTC. This codes for CAWRFRDLGGGYTF.

V is TRBV7-2 and J is TRBJ1-2; no clear D gene. From germline, CDR1 is SGHTA and CDR2 FQGNSA. The CDR3 spans 17 residues. V lost 1 base and J 0 bases, leaving 15 bases between the germline ends. The CDR3 protein is CASSLGGSPRPNYGYTF. The CDR3 DNA is TGTGCCAGCAGCTTAGGGGGTTCACCGAGACCTAACTATGGCTACACCTTC.

This clone was detected a few times. V is TRBV30 and J is TRBJ2-2, with D possibly being TRBD2 (5 bases). Trimming shortened V by 0 bases and J by 7 bases, and 6 bases separated the two germline ends. This CDR3 spans 12 amino acids. Germline V gives CDR1 GTSNPN, CDR2 SVGIG (reference sequence). The CDR3 here is CAWSVRGGELFF. The CDR3 bases are TGTGCCTGGAGTGTACGGGGCGGGGAGCTGTTTTTT.

Comment on this clone: Other DNA sequences from this sample encode an identical CDR3 as well. The rearrangement links TRBV6-1 to TRBJ2-7, with TRBD1 identical over 8 bases. Looked up from germline, CDR1 is MNHNS and CDR2 is SASEGT. Trimming at V came to 0 bases and at J to 3 bases, leaving 4 bases not matched to a gene. This CDR3 spans 15 amino acids. CDR3 residues: CASSEAFRGHYEQYF. CDR3 coding DNA: TGTGCCAGCAGTGAAGCGTTCAGGGGGCACTACGAGCAGTACTTC.

This clone occurred once. This chain joins TRBV19 and TRBJ2-7; 10 nucleotides align to TRBD1. Germline CDR1 reads LNHDA; CDR2 reads SQIVND (reference sequence). The CDR3 covers 16 residues. V lost 5 bases and J lost 2; bases outside the gene matches: 9. The CDR3 spells CASSDSGTGAPYEQYF. DNA for the CDR3: TGTGCCAGTAGTGATTCCGGGACAGGGGCCCCCTACGAGCAGTACTTC.

The chain is built from TRBV29-1 and TRBJ2-7; D might be TRBD2 (6 bases). CDR3 length: 14 amino acids. CDR1 and CDR2 from the germline V gene are SQVTM and ANQGSEA. Trimming pared 2 bases from V and 5 bases from J, leaving 16 bases between. CDR3 in DNA: TGCAGCGTTGAAAGACTAGGTTCTATCGACGAGCAGTACTTC. Residues: CSVERLGSIDEQYF.

The chain uses TRBV2 and TRBJ2-1; D is ambiguous. V lost 6 bases and J lost 7, with 7 bases in between. Germline lookup yields CDR1 SNHLY and CDR2 FYNNEI. This CDR3 contains 11 residues. CDR3 protein: CASSPTNEQFF. The CDR3 DNA follows: TGTGCCAGCAGCCCCACAAATGAGCAGTTCTTC.

V is TRBV13 and J is TRBJ2-7; a weak D match, TRBD2 (5 bases). Germline V lookup: CDR1 PRHDT, CDR2 FYEKMQ (reference sequence). The CDR3 is made up of 14 amino acids. V was trimmed by 3 bases and J by 3 bases, leaving 12 bases between them. This chain's CDR3 is CASSLVGRGYEQYF. The CDR3 nucleotides are TGTGCCAGCAGCTTGGTCGGCCGGGGCTACGAGCAGTACTTC.

As concerns this clone: The same CDR3 is also encoded by other DNA sequences in this sample. The chain joins TRBV29-1 to TRBJ1-2; D not certain. The CDR3 extends over 11 amino acids. Trimming took off 3 bases at V and 2 bases at J, with 4 bases between the two ends. The germline CDR1 and CDR2 sequences are SQVTM and ANQGSEA. This CDR3 is CSVEENYGYTF. The CDR3 region has the DNA TGCAGCGTTGAGGAAAACTATGGCTACACCTTC.

CDR3 nucleotide sequence: TGCGCCAGCAGCCCGACAGGGGCAACCTACGAGCAGTACTTC. As protein: CASSPTGATYEQYF. The chain joins TRBV4-1 to TRBJ2-7; 8 bases map to TRBD1. The CDR3 covers 14 residues. Germline V CDR1 and CDR2: MGHRA, YSYEKL. With V trimmed by 4 bases and J by 2 bases, 4 bases remained unmatched.

V gene TRBV7-3 combines with J gene TRBJ1-1, with D unresolved. The CDR3 totals 14 residues. Germline CDR1 and CDR2: SGHTA and FQGTGA. V dropped 1 base and J dropped 4 bases, with 10 bases sitting between them. The CDR3 sequence is CASSLSGSITEAFF. The CDR3 nucleotides are TGTGCCAGCAGCTTAAGTGGGTCCATCACTGAAGCTTTCTTT.

The rearrangement uses TRBV29-1 and TRBJ2-2, with TRBD2 matching 9 bases. There are 14 residues in the CDR3. J was trimmed by 6 bases and V by 5 bases; bases with no gene match: 7. Germline V gives CDR1 SQVTM, CDR2 ANQGSEA. DNA for the CDR3: TGCAGCGTTACCGGGACTAGCAACGCCGGGGAGCTGTTTTTT. As protein: CSVTGTSNAGELFF.

The J gene is TRBJ2-3, the V gene TRBV11-2, with unresolved D. V lost 5 bases to trimming and J lost 6 bases, with 6 bases between them. Germline V lookup: CDR1 SGHAT, CDR2 FQNNGV. The CDR3 runs to 11 residues. CDR3: CASSLRDTQYF. The CDR3 DNA reads TGTGCCAGCAGCCTTCGGGATACGCAGTATTTT.

This chain joins TRBV7-3 and TRBJ1-1, with no clear D. The CDR3 is 13 residues long. CDR1 and CDR2 from the germline V gene are SGHTA and FQGTGA. Trimming stripped 1 base from V and 7 bases from J, with 10 bases between. The CDR3 DNA sequence: TGTGCCAGCAGCTTAAACAGATTGGGTGAAGCTTTCTTT. Protein sequence: CASSLNRLGEAFF.

The chain has TRBV5-1 and TRBJ2-6; D is possibly TRBD1 (6 bases). The CDR3 loop spans 18 amino acids. Germline assignment: CDR1 SGHRS and CDR2 YFSETQ. V lost 0 bases and J lost 0, with 13 bases in between. CDR3 amino acids: CASSLDGLGGSGANVLTF. In DNA form, the CDR3 reads TGCGCCAGCAGCTTGGATGGATTAGGGGGCTCTGGGGCCAACGTCCTGACTTTC.

The table lists this clone with a count of one. The chain uses TRBV5-1 and TRBJ2-1; 10 bases map to TRBD2. CDR3 length: 17 residues. V trimming: 4 bases; J trimming: 0 bases; junction bases outside the gene matches: 7. Germline V gene lookup returns CDR1 SGHRS and CDR2 YFSETQ. Written as DNA, the CDR3 is TGCGCCAGCAGCCTAGGTAGCGGGGGGCTCTCCTACAATGAGCAGTTCTTC. This codes for CASSLGSGGLSYNEQFF. Combining the CDR3 with reference TRBV5-1 and TRBJ2-1 gives the whole variable domain KAGVTQTPRYLIKTRGQQVTLSCSPISGHRSVSWYQQTPGQGLQFLFEYFSETQRNKGNFPGRFSGRQFSNSRSEMNVSTLELGDSALYLCASSLGSGGLSYNEQFFGPGTRLTVL.

CDR3 sequence (DNA): TGTGCCAGCAGCGCCAGCAAAATCTACGAGCAGTACTTC. This translates into CASSASKIYEQYF. The gene calls are TRBV6-6 and TRBJ2-7; D gene ambiguous. Germline lookup yields CDR1 MNHNY and CDR2 SVGAGI (reference sequence). The CDR3 consists of 13 residues. V dropped 6 bases and J dropped 3 bases, with 12 bases sitting between them.

This sequence joins TRBV30 and TRBJ2-7; TRBD1 or TRBD2 may be the D gene (6 bases each). Per germline, CDR1 GTSNPN and CDR2 SVGIG (reference sequence). The CDR3 is 13 residues long. V lost 3 bases and J lost 6, with 15 bases in between. CDR3 loop: CAWRHREASEQYF. CDR3 DNA: TGTGCCTGGAGGCACAGGGAGGCCAGCGAGCAGTACTTC.

Comment on this clone: The sample has other DNA sequences that encode this CDR3 too. V usage is TRBV7-3 and J usage is TRBJ1-1; 9 bases are a match to TRBD1. V shed 5 bases, J shed 1 base, and the junction held 2 bases outside the gene matches. CDR3 length equals 14 residues. Germline V lookup: CDR1 SGHTA, CDR2 FQGTGA. In DNA, the CDR3 is TGTGCCAGCAGCCGGGGACAGGGGAACACTGAAGCTTTCTTT. Translating it yields CASSRGQGNTEAFF. The full variable domain, completed using reference TRBV7-3 and TRBJ1-1, is GAGVSQTPSNKVTEKGKYVELRCDPISGHTALYWYRQSLGQGPEFLIYFQGTGAADDSGLPNDRFFAVRPEGSVSTLKIQRTERGDSAVYLCASSRGQGNTEAFFGQGTRLTVV.

J is TRBJ1-2 and V is TRBV5-1; the D gene is possibly TRBD1 (5 bases). Germline V gives CDR1 SGHRS, CDR2 YFSETQ. The CDR3 has 15 amino acids. The germline V and J ends were trimmed by 4 bases and 2 bases, with 15 bases remaining between them. The CDR3 DNA reads TGCGCCAGCAGCGTAGAACAGGAGGGGAACTATGGCTACACCTTC. It is translated as CASSVEQEGNYGYTF.

The V call is TRBV18, the J call TRBJ1-2, with 9 bases lining up with TRBD1. This CDR3 spans 16 amino acids. In germline, CDR1 is KGHSH, CDR2 LQKENI. V was clipped by 3 bases and J by 8 bases; unmatched bases: 13. CDR3 nucleotides: TGTGCCAGCTCACCCCGGGACAGGGCTTCTTTAGCGGGCTACACCTTC. As protein: CASSPRDRASLAGYTF. The full variable domain, completed using reference TRBV18 and TRBJ1-2, is NAGVMQNPRHLVRRRGQEARLRCSPMKGHSHVYWYRQLPEEGLKFMVYLQKENIIDESGMPKERFSAEFPKEGPSILRIQQVVRGDSAAYFCASSPRDRASLAGYTFGSGTRLTVV.

The chain is built from TRBV9 and TRBJ2-3; tentatively, D is TRBD1 (5 bases). The CDR3 sequence is 14 residues long. Germline values: CDR1 SGDLS, CDR2 YYNGEE. Trimming cost V 2 bases and J 2 bases, with 9 bases left between them. DNA of the CDR3: TGTGCCAGCAGCGTTACCGGACACACAGATACGCAGTATTTT. It encodes CASSVTGHTDTQYF.

The rearrangement links TRBV27 to TRBJ1-5, with 7 bases fitting TRBD1. Germline V gene data show CDR1 as MNHEY and CDR2 as SMNVEV (reference sequence). V lost 6 bases, J lost 1 base, and 6 bases stayed unmatched. This CDR3 contains 15 residues. The CDR3 DNA is TGTGCCAGCAGACTCGTGGGACAGAGCAATCAGCCCCAGCATTTT. Its protein product is CASRLVGQSNQPQHF.

V usage is TRBV6-1 and J usage is TRBJ1-2; D is uncertain. The germline V gene has CDR1 MNHNS and CDR2 SASEGT. This CDR3 spans 14 amino acids. Trimming removed 3 bases from V and 9 bases from J, with 17 bases in between. This CDR3 reads CASSDGSAGSSYTF. DNA of the CDR3: TGTGCCAGCAGTGATGGATCTGCTGGCTCGAGCTACACCTTC.

The CDR3 sequence: CASSAGDRGHYGYTF. The CDR3 region has the DNA TGCGCCAGCAGCGCCGGGGACAGGGGGCACTATGGCTACACCTTC. The chain recombines TRBV5-1 with TRBJ1-2; 12 bases map to TRBD1. The CDR3 sequence is 15 residues long. Germline CDR1 and CDR2: SGHRS and YFSETQ. With 4 bases clipped from V and 3 bases from J, the junction kept 4 bases outside the gene matches. The complete variable domain, with remaining parts taken from reference TRBV5-1 and TRBJ1-2, reads KAGVTQTPRYLIKTRGQQVTLSCSPISGHRSVSWYQQTPGQGLQFLFEYFSETQRNKGNFPGRFSGRQFSNSRSEMNVSTLELGDSALYLCASSAGDRGHYGYTFGSGTRLTVV.

The gene calls are TRBV30 and TRBJ1-1; 8 bases align to TRBD1. Germline V gene sequence: CDR1 GTSNPN, CDR2 SVGIG (reference sequence). V lost 1 base and J lost 6; bases outside the gene matches: 10. This CDR3 spans 15 amino acids. CDR3 amino acids: CAWSGGRQGAAEAFF. CDR3 sequence (DNA): TGTGCCTGGAGTGGAGGAAGGCAGGGGGCTGCTGAAGCTTTCTTT.

The chain is built from TRBV7-2 and TRBJ2-1; possibly TRBD2 for D (5 bases). With 1 base removed from V and 4 bases from J, the gap between germline ends came to 8 bases. Looked up from germline, CDR1 is SGHTA and CDR2 is FQGNSA. This CDR3 comprises 14 residues. CDR3 loop: CASSLVGSYNEQFF. Written as DNA, the CDR3 is TGTGCCAGCAGCTTAGTAGGGAGTTACAATGAGCAGTTCTTC.

This clone was counted a few times. The rearrangement joins TRBV11-1 to TRBJ2-7; 7 nucleotides agree with TRBD1. The germline V gene encodes CDR1 SGHAT and CDR2 FQDESV (reference sequence). V shed 4 bases, J shed 7 bases, and the junction held 7 bases outside the gene matches. The CDR3 consists of 13 residues. The CDR3 DNA is TGTGCCAGCAGCTCCCGACGGGACAGTGAGCAGTACTTC. It specifies CASSSRRDSEQYF.

The V call is TRBV6-4, the J call TRBJ2-1; 8 positions agree with TRBD2. The germline CDR1 and CDR2 sequences are MRHNA and SNTAGT. The CDR3 runs 14 residues. Losses at the gene ends were 3 bases for V and 9 bases for J; bases not matched to a gene: 7. DNA of the CDR3: TGTGCCAGCAGTGAAGGACGGGGGGGCCTTGAGCAGTTCTTC. Translating it yields CASSEGRGGLEQFF.

The chain couples TRBV5-6 to TRBJ1-2; D might be TRBD1 (6 bases). This CDR3 region has 14 residues. V lost 4 bases and J lost 12, with 22 bases in between. Germline V gene lookup returns CDR1 SGHDT and CDR2 YYEEEE. CDR3 loop: CASSRPDSTKRDTF. CDR3 nucleotides: TGTGCCAGCAGCAGGCCGGACAGCACCAAGCGGGACACCTTC.